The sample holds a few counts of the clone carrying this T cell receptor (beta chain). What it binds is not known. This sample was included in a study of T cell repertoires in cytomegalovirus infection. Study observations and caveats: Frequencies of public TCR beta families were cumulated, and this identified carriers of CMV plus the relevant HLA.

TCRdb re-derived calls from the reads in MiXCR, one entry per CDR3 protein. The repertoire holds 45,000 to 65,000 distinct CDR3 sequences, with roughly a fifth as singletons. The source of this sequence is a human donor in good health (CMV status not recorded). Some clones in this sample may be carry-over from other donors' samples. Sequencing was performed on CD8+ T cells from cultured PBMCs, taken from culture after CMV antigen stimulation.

In DNA, the CDR3 is TGTGCCAGCAGCTTAGCTCGGGCCCAACTAGCGGTCTCCTACAATGAGCAGTTCTTC. It translates to CASSLARAQLAVSYNEQFF. The chain is built from TRBV7-2 and TRBJ2-1; 8 bases fit TRBD2. Germline CDR1 SGHTA, CDR2 FQGNSA. V lost 0 bases, J lost 0 bases, and 10 bases stayed unmatched. The CDR3 has 19 residues.